Listed here are 21 T cell receptor beta chains from one sample, sequenced in a study of blood T cell repertoires in COVID-19. Using immunoSEQ multiplex PCR, the repertoire was profiled, and TCRdb retains in-frame clones only, with some absent. The sample records 80,000 or so clones, over 70% being singletons. Sequencing was done on a sample of peripheral blood. These receptors all come from a man aged 45-65 years with active or convalescent COVID-19.

This clone was recorded a few times. This sequence joins TRBV19 and TRBJ1-5; TRBD1 aligns across 7 bases. Germline loops: CDR1 LNHDA, CDR2 SQIVND (reference sequence). The ends lost 6 bases at V and 2 bases at J; junction bases unmatched: 4. CDR3 length: 14 amino acids. The DNA for the CDR3 is TGTGCCAGTAGCGGAACAGGGGGCAATCAGCCCCAGCATTTT. Translated: CASSGTGGNQPQHF.

The V and J genes are TRBV10-2 and TRBJ1-2; possibly TRBD1 for D (5 bases). V dropped 4 bases and J dropped 8 bases, with 14 bases sitting between them. CDR1 and CDR2 (germline): WSHSY, SAAADI. The CDR3 runs 13 residues. The CDR3 coding sequence is TGCGCCAGCAGTGGTCGTGGGGCCCTCGGCTACACCTTC. Translated, it gives CASSGRGALGYTF.

This clone was seen a single time. This chain uses TRBV16 with TRBJ2-3; 15 positions match TRBD2. Germline CDR1 is KGHSY and CDR2 is FQNENV. The J segment lost 2 bases and the V segment lost 4 bases, leaving 10 bases of the junction unmatched. The CDR3 runs to 19 residues. CDR3 nucleotides: TGTGCCAGCAGCCCCGAGATCCGGACTAGCGGGGGGGTCACAGATACGCAGTATTTT. Translated: CASSPEIRTSGGVTDTQYF.

J is TRBJ2-1 and V is TRBV7-9; 15 bases fit TRBD2. CDR1 and CDR2 from the germline V gene are SEHNR and FQNEAQ (reference sequence). CDR3 length equals 15 residues. After removal of 4 bases from V and 8 bases from J, the junction contained 3 bases not matched to a gene. In DNA, the CDR3 is TGTGCCAGCAGCTGGACTAGCGGGGGGGTCGATGAGCAGTTCTTC. Translated, it gives CASSWTSGGVDEQFF.

J is TRBJ2-7 and V is TRBV28, with D possibly matching TRBD1 (6 bases). CDR1 and CDR2 from the germline V gene are MDHEN and SYDVKM. This CDR3 has 14 amino acids. The V end lost 6 bases, the J end lost 1 base, and 13 bases lay between the germline ends. CDR3 residues: CASSLPGASYEQYF. The CDR3, as DNA: TGTGCCAGCAGCCTCCCAGGGGCATCCTACGAGCAGTACTTC.

This chain links TRBV2 with TRBJ1-5; D is undetermined. V gave up 6 bases and J gave up 0 bases, with 15 bases separating them. The CDR3 runs to 16 residues. The germline V gene has CDR1 SNHLY and CDR2 FYNNEI. In DNA, the CDR3 is TGTGCCAGCAGCCCGAGACTGATCTATAGCAATCAGCCCCAGCATTTT. Its protein is CASSPRLIYSNQPQHF.

The rearrangement joins TRBV19 to TRBJ2-1; 8 bases agree with TRBD1. J was trimmed by 7 bases and V by 8 bases; bases with no gene match: 13. Germline CDR1 LNHDA, CDR2 SQIVND (reference sequence). The CDR3 runs 15 residues. CDR3 nucleotides: TGTGCCAGTGGCCTTCCGGGACAGGCAACAAATGAGCAGTTCTTC. It specifies CASGLPGQATNEQFF.

The chain recombines TRBV5-1 with TRBJ1-1, with D tentatively TRBD1 (5 bases). This CDR3 is built from 14 residues. V was pared by 4 bases and J by 4 bases, with 14 bases between. Germline CDR1 SGHRS, CDR2 YFSETQ. This chain's CDR3 is CASSDGHEFTEAFF. The CDR3 coding sequence is TGCGCCAGCAGCGATGGACACGAGTTCACTGAAGCTTTCTTT.

V gene TRBV2 combines with J gene TRBJ2-1, with 8 bases matching TRBD2. The CDR3 loop spans 14 amino acids. Germline-derived CDR1 and CDR2 are SNHLY and FYNNEI. V lost 6 bases to trimming and J lost 7 bases; unmatched junction nucleotides: 8. The CDR3, as DNA: TGTGCCAGCAGAGGGACGGGAGGGGAAAATGAGCAGTTCTTC. Its translation is CASRGTGGENEQFF.

The chain joins TRBV6-1 to TRBJ2-7, with TRBD1 identical over 12 bases. The CDR3 consists of 15 residues. Germline V gene data show CDR1 as MNHNS and CDR2 as SASEGT. V gave up 3 bases and J gave up 7 bases; unmatched junction bases: 7. The CDR3 nucleotides are TGTGCCAGCAGTGAGATAGGGACAGGGGGCAGGGAGCAGTACTTC. Translating gives CASSEIGTGGREQYF.

The chain combines TRBV19 with TRBJ1-2, with TRBD1 matching over 7 bases. V trimming: 3 bases; J trimming: 3 bases; junction bases outside the gene matches: 4. The CDR3 is 14 amino acids. Germline V gene data show CDR1 as LNHDA and CDR2 as SQIVND (reference sequence). Written as DNA, the CDR3 is TGTGCCAGTAGTATGACCAGGGGGGACTATGGCTACACCTTC. This sequence encodes CASSMTRGDYGYTF.

This clone is a singleton in its sample. CDR3 DNA: TGTGCCAGTAGCCCAACCTACAATGAGCAGTTCTTC. Translating gives CASSPTYNEQFF. The V and J genes are TRBV19 and TRBJ2-1; no clear D gene. The CDR3 spans 12 residues. Trimming removed 6 bases from V and 2 bases from J, with 5 bases in between. Germline V gives CDR1 LNHDA, CDR2 SQIVND (reference sequence).

This rearrangement joins TRBV9 to TRBJ2-5; D unclear. Trimming removed 4 bases at V and 2 bases at J, with 12 bases between. Germline V gene data show CDR1 as SGDLS and CDR2 as YYNGEE. The CDR3 loop spans 14 amino acids. CDR3: CASSQQGVQETQYF. For the CDR3, the DNA is TGTGCCAGCAGCCAACAAGGAGTACAAGAGACCCAGTACTTC.

The rearrangement links TRBV3-1 (or the pseudogene TRBV3-2) to TRBJ2-3; D may be TRBD1 (5 bases). The ends were cut back, 0 bases at V and 1 base at J, with 5 bases in the middle. Per germline, CDR1 LGHDT and CDR2 YNNKEL (reference sequence). The CDR3 runs to 14 residues. CDR3 nucleotide sequence: TGTGCCAGCAGCCAAGAAGGGGGCACAGATACGCAGTATTTT. It is translated as CASSQEGGTDTQYF.

This clone was observed at least ten times. This chain links TRBV3-1 (or the pseudogene TRBV3-2) with TRBJ2-7; D might be TRBD2 (5 bases). From germline, CDR1 is LGHDT and CDR2 YNNKEL (reference sequence). V dropped 1 base and J dropped 3 bases, with 10 bases sitting between them. The CDR3 is 14 amino acids. The DNA of the CDR3 is TGTGCCAGCAGCCAAGCAGCCGGGGACTACGAGCAGTACTTC. This gives the protein CASSQAAGDYEQYF.

This chain uses TRBV7-9 with TRBJ2-1, with 9 positions matching TRBD1. V lost 5 bases and J lost 4; bases outside the gene matches: 3. CDR3 length: 14 residues. Per the germline V gene, CDR1 is SEHNR and CDR2 is FQNEAQ (reference sequence). The CDR3 region is CASSPQGAYNEQFF. The CDR3 coding sequence is TGTGCCAGCAGCCCACAGGGGGCTTACAATGAGCAGTTCTTC.

The table lists this clone with a few counts. The chain combines TRBV5-5 with TRBJ1-3, with 7 bases that match TRBD1. The CDR3 has 14 amino acids. The trim removed 0 bases at V and 8 bases at J, leaving 5 bases unmatched. Germline V CDR1 and CDR2: SGHKS, YYEKEE (reference sequence). CDR3 protein: CASSLESGGHTIYF. The CDR3 DNA reads as TGTGCCAGCAGCTTGGAGTCAGGGGGGCACACCATATATTTT.

This sequence joins TRBV3-1 (or the pseudogene TRBV3-2) and TRBJ1-5; the D is unclear. This CDR3 has 15 amino acids. V was trimmed by 0 bases and J by 1 base, leaving 7 bases between them. Germline V gene sequence: CDR1 LGHDT, CDR2 YNNKEL (reference sequence). The CDR3 bases are TGTGCCAGCAGCCAAGAGGGCAGGAGCAATCAGCCCCAGCATTTT. Translated: CASSQEGRSNQPQHF.

The genes are TRBV18 and TRBJ1-1; maybe TRBD1 (6 bases). Germline assignment: CDR1 KGHSH and CDR2 LQKENI. V lost 4 bases and J lost 0, with 15 bases in between. The CDR3 totals 16 residues. In DNA, the CDR3 is TGTGCCAGCTCACGTTGGACAGCGGAAATGAACACTGAAGCTTTCTTT. It translates to CASSRWTAEMNTEAFF.

The chain joins TRBV9 to TRBJ1-1; D is ambiguous. Germline CDR1 is SGDLS and CDR2 is YYNGEE. This CDR3 has 14 residues. V lost 5 bases and J lost 3, with 14 bases in between. CDR3 DNA: TGTGCCAGCAGTTTTATGGAGTCTTACACTGAAGCTTTCTTT. Its translation: CASSFMESYTEAFF.

The chain carries TRBV6-5 and TRBJ1-2; 7 nucleotides align to TRBD1. Unmatched junction bases numbered 6, after V lost 2 bases and J lost 6 bases. Per the germline V gene, CDR1 is MNHEY and CDR2 is SVGAGI. The CDR3 covers 14 residues. The DNA of the CDR3 is TGTGCCAGCAGTTACAGGGCAGGGGGTAATGGCTACACCTTC. It yields the protein CASSYRAGGNGYTF.